The clone carrying this TCR beta chain was found a few times. Its target is not known. The patients, who ranged from 18 to 65 in age, presented with newly diagnosed hyperthyroidism lasting under 2 months. Diagnosis relied on clinical symptoms, serum thyroxine and TRAb, thyroid ultrasound and orbital computed tomography. The entry originates in a study of T cells in Graves' hyperthyroidism and ophthalmopathy. The study, taken as a whole, reports: Through a model of 13 V-J features, ophthalmopathy was separated from stable hyperthyroidism. Blood also showed most of the thyroid clonotypes that were expanded above 0.001.

The CDR3 length is 16 residues. V dropped 0 bases and J dropped 5; count of bases not matched to a gene: 9. Germline CDR1 DFQATT, CDR2 SNEGSKA (reference sequence). Amplification targeted TCR beta CDR3 regions from RNA transcripts. First-round RT-PCR targeting the TCR CDR3 was performed with the HTBI primer set. TCRdb reprocessed the multiplex PCR reads with MiXCR, giving one entry per CDR3 protein. Among 750,000 to 950,000 distinct CDR3 sequences, roughly 40% were seen once, and the ten largest hold 7% to 10%. The sample consisted of blood. The TCR sequence derives from a man aged 18 to 30 with Graves' hyperthyroidism. The gene calls are TRBV20-1 and TRBJ2-5, with TRBD2 matching over 10 bases. CDR3 amino acids: CSARDVLAGKMETQYF. In DNA form, the CDR3 reads TGCAGTGCTAGAGATGTACTAGCGGGAAAAATGGAGACCCAGTACTTC.